These T cell receptor beta chains were read from a single sample in a study of cytomegalovirus exposure and HLA in healthy donors. Assay used: immunoSEQ multiplex PCR; TCRdb lists only in-frame clones, some missing. The sample carries about 210,000 clones, roughly 74% recorded once. Input material: PBMCs. These receptors were collected from a woman aged 25 to 39 in good health and CMV-seropositive. Both conserved end residues are part of each CDR3. The D gene is left open where the match is weak. Clone size is given for some rows only: seen once, a few or many times, or a class if the clone is expanded.

d_call	clone_size	j_call	v_call	cdr3_aa	cdr3_nt
TRBD1	once	TRBJ2-5	TRBV7-2	CASSLSPQGAQETQYF	TGTGCCAGCAGCTTAAGCCCGCAGGGGGCCCAAGAGACCCAGTACTTC
TRBD1	NA	TRBJ1-2	TRBV6-5	CASSSTGGDYGYTF	TGTGCCAGCAGTTCGACAGGGGGGGACTATGGCTACACCTTC
NA	NA	TRBJ1-1	TRBV14	CASSQLGAANTEAFF	TGTGCCAGCAGCCAACTAGGGGCTGCGAACACTGAAGCTTTCTTT
TRBD2	NA	TRBJ2-7	TRBV29-1	CSFGSGAYEQYF	TGCAGCTTCGGTAGCGGGGCCTACGAGCAGTACTTC
NA	NA	TRBJ2-2	TRBV6-1	CASSETPGGPTGELFF	TGTGCCAGCAGTGAAACTCCCGGGGGGCCCACCGGGGAGCTGTTTTTT
NA	NA	TRBJ2-5	TRBV30	CAWSLVVQETQYF	TGTGCCTGGTCACTAGTTGTTCAAGAGACCCAGTACTTC
TRBD1	once	TRBJ1-1	TRBV4-3	CASSPDRVTEAFF	TGCGCCAGCAGCCCGGACAGGGTTACTGAAGCTTTCTTT
TRBD1	NA	TRBJ2-3	TRBV5-1	CASSNDRGRADTQYF	TGCGCCAGCAGCAACGACAGGGGGCGTGCAGATACGCAGTATTTT
NA	few	TRBJ2-3	TRBV6-4	CASSAGGTDTQYF	TGTGCCAGCAGTGCAGGGGGCACAGATACGCAGTATTTT
TRBD1	NA	TRBJ1-6	TRBV30	CAWSVPGQGGSPLHF	TGTGCCTGGAGTGTACCGGGACAGGGAGGTTCACCCCTCCACTTT
TRBD1	NA	TRBJ2-1	TRBV9	CASSLQGAYNEQFF	TGTGCCAGCAGTTTACAGGGGGCCTACAATGAGCAGTTCTTC
TRBD1	NA	TRBJ1-5	TRBV15	CATQPGGLNQPQHF	TGTGCCACCCAGCCAGGGGGCCTCAATCAGCCCCAGCATTTT
NA	NA	TRBJ2-5	TRBV5-1	CASSLSGELDRQTQYF	TGCGCCAGCAGCTTATCCGGGGAACTAGACCGGCAGACCCAGTACTTC
NA	NA	TRBJ1-1	TRBV5-8	CASSFGENTEAFF	TGTGCCAGCAGCTTCGGTGAAAACACTGAAGCTTTCTTT
TRBD2	few	TRBJ2-1	TRBV7-8	CASSTRLAGVAEQFF	TGTGCCAGCAGCACCCGACTAGCGGGAGTAGCCGAGCAGTTCTTC
TRBD1	NA	TRBJ1-4	TRBV28	CASRSGQGGEKLFF	TGTGCCAGCAGGTCGGGACAGGGGGGTGAAAAACTGTTTTTT
TRBD1	NA	TRBJ2-2	TRBV2	CASSALGQANTGELFF	TGTGCCAGCAGCGCCCTGGGACAGGCGAACACCGGGGAGCTGTTTTTT
NA	NA	TRBJ1-4	TRBV5-4	CASSSDPPGAGSDEKLFF	TGTGCCAGCAGCTCGGACCCACCTGGGGCCGGTTCGGATGAAAAACTGTTTTTT
NA	NA	TRBJ1-4	TRBV7-2	CASSPLGGRVNEKLFF	TGTGCCAGCAGCCCCCTAGGCGGGAGGGTTAATGAAAAACTGTTTTTT
NA	few	TRBJ1-1	TRBV19	CASSIIEGAEAFF	TGTGCCAGTAGTATAATAGAAGGGGCCGAAGCTTTCTTT
NA	NA	TRBJ1-3	TRBV5-1	CASSLALGNTIYF	TGCGCCAGCAGCTTGGCTCTTGGAAACACCATATATTTT
TRBD1	NA	TRBJ1-2	TRBV4-3	CASSRELDRDYGYTF	TGCGCCAGCAGCCGCGAACTGGACAGGGACTATGGCTACACCTTC
TRBD2	NA	TRBJ2-2	TRBV19	CASSMGSSGRYTGELFF	TGTGCCAGTAGTATGGGGTCTAGCGGGAGGTACACCGGGGAACTGTTTTTT
TRBD1	NA	TRBJ2-7	TRBV11-2	CASSFETGAYEQYF	TGTGCCAGCAGCTTCGAGACAGGGGCCTACGAGCAGTACTTC
NA	NA	TRBJ1-5	TRBV7-2	CASSYYSYQPQHF	TGTGCCAGCAGCTATTACAGCTATCAGCCCCAGCATTTT
TRBD1	NA	TRBJ1-2	TRBV4-3	CASSLSGTGFDGYTF	TGCGCCAGCAGCCTCTCCGGGACAGGGTTCGATGGCTACACCTTC